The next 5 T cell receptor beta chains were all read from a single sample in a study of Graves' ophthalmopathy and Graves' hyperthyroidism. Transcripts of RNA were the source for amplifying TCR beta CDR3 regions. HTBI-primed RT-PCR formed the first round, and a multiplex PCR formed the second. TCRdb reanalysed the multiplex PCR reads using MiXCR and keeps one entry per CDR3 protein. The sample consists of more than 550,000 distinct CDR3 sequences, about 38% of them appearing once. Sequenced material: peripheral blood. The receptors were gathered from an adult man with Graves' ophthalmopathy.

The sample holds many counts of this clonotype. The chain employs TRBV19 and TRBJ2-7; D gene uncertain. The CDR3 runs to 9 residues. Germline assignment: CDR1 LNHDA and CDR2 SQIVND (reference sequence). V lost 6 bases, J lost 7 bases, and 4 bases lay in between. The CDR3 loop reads CASRPEQYF. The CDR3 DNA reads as TGTGCCAGTAGGCCGGAGCAGTACTTC.

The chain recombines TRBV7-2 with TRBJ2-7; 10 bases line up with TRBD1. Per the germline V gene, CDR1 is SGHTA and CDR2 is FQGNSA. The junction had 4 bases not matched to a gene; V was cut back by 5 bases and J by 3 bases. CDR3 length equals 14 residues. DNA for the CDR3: TGTGCCAGCAGCGTAGGGGACAGGGGCTACGAGCAGTACTTC. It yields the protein CASSVGDRGYEQYF.

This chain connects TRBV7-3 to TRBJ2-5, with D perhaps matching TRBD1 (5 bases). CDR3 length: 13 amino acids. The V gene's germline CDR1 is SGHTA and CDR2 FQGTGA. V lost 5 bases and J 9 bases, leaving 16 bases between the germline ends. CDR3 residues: CASSLRSQGAQYF. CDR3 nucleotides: TGTGCCAGCAGCCTTAGGTCGCAGGGCGCCCAGTACTTC.

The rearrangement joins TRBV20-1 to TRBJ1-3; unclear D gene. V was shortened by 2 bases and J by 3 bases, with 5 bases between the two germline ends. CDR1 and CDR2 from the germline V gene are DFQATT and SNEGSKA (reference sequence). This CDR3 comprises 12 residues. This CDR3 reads CSARMGGNTIYF. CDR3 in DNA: TGCAGTGCTAGAATGGGTGGAAACACCATATATTTT.

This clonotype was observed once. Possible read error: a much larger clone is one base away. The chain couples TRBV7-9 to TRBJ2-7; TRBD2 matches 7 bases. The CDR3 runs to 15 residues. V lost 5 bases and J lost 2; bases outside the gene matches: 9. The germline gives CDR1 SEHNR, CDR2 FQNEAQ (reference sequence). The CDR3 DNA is TGTGCCAGCAGCCCTAGCGGACGGGTCCCCTACGAGCAGTACTTC. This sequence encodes CASSPSGRVPYEQYF.